This record looks at one T cell receptor (beta chain) sequence and its context. This CDR3 has 16 residues. The V and J ends lost 3 bases and 7 bases respectively, with 16 bases between them. Germline V gene lookup returns CDR1 MNHNS and CDR2 SASEGT. This record comes from a study of blood T cell repertoires in COVID-19. Whole-study context: Italy, Spain and the United States were the sources of the convalescent and acute COVID-19 samples.

Original handling: The authors estimated nucleated cell counts from reference gene primer amplification. Here immunoSEQ multiplex PCR was the method, and the copy in TCRdb shows in-frame clones only, minus some. D and trimming come from the DNA, and the V and J calls and clone size come from that table. The sample has tens of thousands of clones; approximately 90% are singletons. The rearrangement uses TRBV6-1 and TRBJ1-6; TRBD1 might be the D (6 bases). The material sequenced was peripheral blood. The sequence was obtained from a human donor in a cohort sampled during active COVID-19. CDR3 nucleotide sequence: TGTGCCAGCAGTGAGGGCCGGGGGGCCTCGAATTCACCCCTCCACTTT. This gives the protein CASSEGRGASNSPLHF.